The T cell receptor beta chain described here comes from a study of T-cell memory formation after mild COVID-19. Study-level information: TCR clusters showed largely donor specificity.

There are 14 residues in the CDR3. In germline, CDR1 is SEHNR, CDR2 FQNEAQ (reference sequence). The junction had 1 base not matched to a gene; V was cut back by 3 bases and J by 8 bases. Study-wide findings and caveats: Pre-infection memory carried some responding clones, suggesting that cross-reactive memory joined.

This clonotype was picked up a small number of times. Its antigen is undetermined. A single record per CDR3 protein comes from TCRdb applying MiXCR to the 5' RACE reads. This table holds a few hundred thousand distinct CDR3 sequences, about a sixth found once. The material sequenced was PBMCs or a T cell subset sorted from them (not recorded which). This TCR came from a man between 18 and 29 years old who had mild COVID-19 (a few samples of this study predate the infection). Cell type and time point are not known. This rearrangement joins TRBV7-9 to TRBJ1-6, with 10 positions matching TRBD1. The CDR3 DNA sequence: TGTGCCAGCAGCTTTGGGACAGGGGATTCACCCCTCCACTTT. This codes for CASSFGTGDSPLHF.